This record covers a single T cell receptor beta chain. Clones were sequenced by immunoSEQ multiplex PCR, and TCRdb holds only the in-frame ones, with some missing. The sample holds roughly 250,000 clones, 75% to 90% seen once. These data are taken from a study of blood T cell repertoires in COVID-19. The overall study: Both acute and convalescent COVID-19 samples were obtained from the United States, Italy and Spain.

The sequenced sample was PBMCs or T cells enriched from blood (not recorded which). The sequence derives from a woman aged 18-35 years who had recovered from COVID-19.

Here the CDR3 DNA reads TGTGCCAGCAGAAGCCCTAATCAGCCCCAGCATTTT. This encodes CASRSPNQPQHF. The chain has TRBV6-5 and TRBJ1-5, with no clear D. Germline V gives CDR1 MNHEY, CDR2 SVGAGI. This CDR3 comprises 12 residues. Trimming took off 6 bases at V and 4 bases at J, with 7 bases between the two ends.